The 4 T cell receptor beta chains below come from one sample, sequenced in a study of CD4+ T cells in melanoma. Repertoires were generated with immunoSEQ multiplex PCR, while TCRdb's copy carries only in-frame clones and drops some. The data hold roughly 7,000 clones, with roughly 50% observed a single time. The sample taken for sequencing was cells from a culture (not recorded whether cultured in vitro). These receptor sequences come from a human donor with melanoma.

This clone was found a few times. The V gene is TRBV4-1, the J gene TRBJ2-2; 9 nucleotides align to TRBD1. The CDR3 totals 16 residues. The junction had 3 bases not matched to a gene; V was cut back by 0 bases and J by 4 bases. CDR1 and CDR2 from the germline V gene are MGHRA and YSYEKL. CDR3 region: CASSQEDRGLTGELFF. The CDR3 DNA sequence: TGCGCCAGCAGCCAAGAGGACAGGGGTCTCACCGGGGAGCTGTTTTTT.

The gene calls are TRBV5-6 and TRBJ2-7, with D perhaps TRBD1 or TRBD2 (5 bases each). The germline gives CDR1 SGHDT, CDR2 YYEEEE. The CDR3 is made up of 13 amino acids. Trimming removed 0 bases from V and 4 bases from J, with 8 bases in between. The CDR3 protein is CASSLGGGYEQYF. CDR3 DNA sequence: TGTGCCAGCAGCTTGGGGGGCGGGTACGAGCAGTACTTC.

This clone was counted a few times. As DNA, the CDR3 is TGCGCCAGCAGCCAAAGCGGGGTGAGGGGCAATCAGCCCCAGCATTTT. Its protein is CASSQSGVRGNQPQHF. The V and J genes are TRBV4-1 and TRBJ1-5; D is uncertain. Trimming took off 2 bases at V and 2 bases at J, with 13 bases between the two ends. The CDR3 contains 16 residues. Germline V lookup: CDR1 MGHRA, CDR2 YSYEKL.

This clone came up a few times. The gene calls are TRBV6-5 and TRBJ1-6; D is perhaps TRBD1 (5 bases). CDR1 and CDR2 from the germline V gene are MNHEY and SVGAGI. The CDR3 extends over 15 amino acids. V lost 0 bases to trimming and J lost 10 bases, with 13 bases between them. CDR3 region: CASSYSRAGRSPLHF. CDR3 coding DNA: TGTGCCAGCAGTTACTCGCGTGCAGGGAGATCACCCCTCCACTTT.